This TCR beta chain was captured by sequencing in a study of T cell responses to AZD1222 COVID-19 vaccine. CDR1 is SNHLY, CDR2 FYNNEI, per germline. The CDR3 covers 11 residues. Trimming stripped 5 bases from V and 10 bases from J, with 9 bases between. Measured with immunoSEQ multiplex PCR; TCRdb has only the in-frame clones, and not every one. The data contain 150,000 or so clones, more than 75% of them singletons. The chain links TRBV2 to TRBJ1-5, with no clear D. The sequencing used peripheral blood, collected on day 0 of AZD1222 vaccination. This sequence was found in an adult in good health. The CDR3 here is CASSREGPQHF. DNA for the CDR3: TGTGCCAGCAGTCGCGAGGGCCCCCAGCATTTT. Full variable domain (remainder filled in from reference TRBV2 and TRBJ1-5): EPEVTQTPSHQVTQMGQEVILRCVPISNHLYFYWYRQILGQKVEFLVSFYNNEISEKSEIFDDQFSVERPDGSNFTLKIRSTKLEDSAMYFCASSREGPQHFGDGTRLSIL.